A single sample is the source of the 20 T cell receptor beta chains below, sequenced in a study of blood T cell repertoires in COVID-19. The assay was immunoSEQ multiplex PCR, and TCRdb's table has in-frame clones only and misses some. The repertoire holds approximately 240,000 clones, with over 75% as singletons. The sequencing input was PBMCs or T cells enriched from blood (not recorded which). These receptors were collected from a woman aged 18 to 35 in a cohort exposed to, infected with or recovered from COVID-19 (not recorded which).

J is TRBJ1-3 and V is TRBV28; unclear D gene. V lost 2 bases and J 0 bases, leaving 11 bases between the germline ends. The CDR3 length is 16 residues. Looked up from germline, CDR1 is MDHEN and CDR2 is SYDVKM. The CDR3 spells CASSLNPLSSGNTIYF. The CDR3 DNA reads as TGTGCCAGCAGTTTAAATCCCCTCAGCTCTGGAAACACCATATATTTT.

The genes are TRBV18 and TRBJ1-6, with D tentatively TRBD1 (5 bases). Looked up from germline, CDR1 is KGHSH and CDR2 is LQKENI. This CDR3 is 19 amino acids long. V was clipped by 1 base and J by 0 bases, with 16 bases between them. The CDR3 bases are TGTGCCAGCTCACCACGATCCGGACACTCTGGCTCCTATAATTCACCCCTCCACTTT. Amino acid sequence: CASSPRSGHSGSYNSPLHF.

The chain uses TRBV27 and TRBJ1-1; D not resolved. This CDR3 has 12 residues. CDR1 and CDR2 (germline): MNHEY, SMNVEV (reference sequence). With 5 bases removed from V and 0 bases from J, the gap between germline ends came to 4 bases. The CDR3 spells CASSNMNTEAFF. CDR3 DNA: TGTGCCAGCAGTAACATGAACACTGAAGCTTTCTTT.

The CDR3 DNA sequence: TGTGCCATCAGTGAGTCGGTGACTAGCGGATACAATGAGCAGTTCTTC. This codes for CAISESVTSGYNEQFF. V usage is TRBV10-3 and J usage is TRBJ2-1, with 9 bases matching TRBD2. Trimming took 0 bases from V and 4 from J; bases not matched to a gene: 4. This CDR3 spans 16 amino acids. The germline CDR1 and CDR2 sequences are ENHRY and SYGVKD.

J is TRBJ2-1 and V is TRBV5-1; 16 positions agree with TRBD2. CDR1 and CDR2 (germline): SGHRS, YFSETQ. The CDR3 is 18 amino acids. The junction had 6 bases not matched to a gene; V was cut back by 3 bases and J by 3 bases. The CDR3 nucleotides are TGCGCCAGCAGCTCTGGGACTAGCGGGAGGGCCGTCTACAATGAGCAGTTCTTC. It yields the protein CASSSGTSGRAVYNEQFF.

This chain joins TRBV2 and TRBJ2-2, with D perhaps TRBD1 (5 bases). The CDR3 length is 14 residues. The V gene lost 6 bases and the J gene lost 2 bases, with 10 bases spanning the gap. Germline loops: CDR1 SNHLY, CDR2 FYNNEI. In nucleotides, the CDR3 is TGTGCCAGCAGAACAGGACCCAACACCGGGGAGCTGTTTTTT. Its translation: CASRTGPNTGELFF.

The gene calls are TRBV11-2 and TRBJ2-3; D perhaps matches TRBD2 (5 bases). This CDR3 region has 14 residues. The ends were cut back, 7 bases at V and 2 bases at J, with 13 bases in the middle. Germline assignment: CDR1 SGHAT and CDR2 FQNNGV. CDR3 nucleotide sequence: TGTGCCAGCAAGCCGGGGAAGCACACAGATACGCAGTATTTT. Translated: CASKPGKHTDTQYF.

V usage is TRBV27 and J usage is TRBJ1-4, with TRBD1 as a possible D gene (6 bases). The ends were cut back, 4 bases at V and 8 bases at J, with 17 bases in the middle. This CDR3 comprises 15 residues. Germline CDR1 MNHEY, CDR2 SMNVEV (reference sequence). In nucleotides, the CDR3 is TGTGCCAGCAGTTCCTCCCGAACAGGGAGAGAAAAACTGTTTTTT. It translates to CASSSSRTGREKLFF.

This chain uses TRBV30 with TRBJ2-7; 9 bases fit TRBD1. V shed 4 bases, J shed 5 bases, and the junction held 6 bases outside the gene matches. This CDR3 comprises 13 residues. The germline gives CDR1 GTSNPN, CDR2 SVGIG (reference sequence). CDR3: CAWTGQGVNEQYF. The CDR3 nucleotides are TGTGCCTGGACGGGACAGGGCGTCAACGAGCAGTACTTC.

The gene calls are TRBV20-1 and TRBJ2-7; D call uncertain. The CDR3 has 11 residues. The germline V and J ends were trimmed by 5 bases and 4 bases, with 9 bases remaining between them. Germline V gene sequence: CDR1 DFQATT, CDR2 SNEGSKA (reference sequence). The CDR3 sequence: CSAVIQYEQYF. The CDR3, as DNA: TGCAGTGCTGTAATTCAGTACGAGCAGTACTTC.

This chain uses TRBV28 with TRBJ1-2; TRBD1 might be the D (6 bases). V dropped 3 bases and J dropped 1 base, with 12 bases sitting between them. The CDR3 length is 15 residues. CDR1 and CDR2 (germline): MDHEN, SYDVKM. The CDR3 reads CASSFRTDHNYGYTF. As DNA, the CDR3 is TGTGCCAGCAGTTTTAGGACAGACCATAACTATGGCTACACCTTC.

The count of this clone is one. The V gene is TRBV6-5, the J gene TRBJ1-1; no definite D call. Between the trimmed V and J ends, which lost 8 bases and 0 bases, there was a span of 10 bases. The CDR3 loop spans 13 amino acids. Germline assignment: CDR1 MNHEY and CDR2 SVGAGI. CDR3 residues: CASQSQLNTEAFF. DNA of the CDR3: TGTGCCAGCCAATCACAGTTGAACACTGAAGCTTTCTTT.

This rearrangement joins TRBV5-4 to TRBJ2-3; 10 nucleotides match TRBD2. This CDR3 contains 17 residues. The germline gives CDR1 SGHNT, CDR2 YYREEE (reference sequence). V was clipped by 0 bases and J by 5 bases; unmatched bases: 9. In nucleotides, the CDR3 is TGTGCCAGCAGCTTGGAAGCGGCTAGCGGGAGTTTAGATACGCAGTATTTT. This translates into CASSLEAASGSLDTQYF.

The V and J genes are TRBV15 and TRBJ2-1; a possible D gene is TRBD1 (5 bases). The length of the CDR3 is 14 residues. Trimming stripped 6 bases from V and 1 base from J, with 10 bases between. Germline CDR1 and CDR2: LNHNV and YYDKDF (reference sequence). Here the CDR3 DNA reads TGTGCCACCAGAGGTAGGGGATCCTACAATGAGCAGTTCTTC. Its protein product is CATRGRGSYNEQFF.

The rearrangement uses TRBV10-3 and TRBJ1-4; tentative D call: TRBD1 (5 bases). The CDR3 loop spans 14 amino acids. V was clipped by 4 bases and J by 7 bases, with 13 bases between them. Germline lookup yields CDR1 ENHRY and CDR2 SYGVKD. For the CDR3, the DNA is TGTGCCATCAGTGTTGGCAGTCAGGGTGAAAAACTGTTTTTT. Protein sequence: CAISVGSQGEKLFF.

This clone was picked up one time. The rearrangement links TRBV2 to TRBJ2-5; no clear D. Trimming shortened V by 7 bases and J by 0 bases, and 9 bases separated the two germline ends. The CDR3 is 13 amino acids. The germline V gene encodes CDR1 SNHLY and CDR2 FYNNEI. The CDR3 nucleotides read TGTGCCAGCAATTTTCTCGACCAAGAGACCCAGTACTTC. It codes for CASNFLDQETQYF.

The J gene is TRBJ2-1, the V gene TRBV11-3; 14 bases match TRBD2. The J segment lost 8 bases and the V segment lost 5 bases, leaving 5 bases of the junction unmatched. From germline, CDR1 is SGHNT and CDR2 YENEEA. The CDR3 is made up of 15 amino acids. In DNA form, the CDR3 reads TGTGCCAGCAGCAAGGGACTAGCGGGGGACGATGAGCAGTTCTTC. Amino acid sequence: CASSKGLAGDDEQFF.

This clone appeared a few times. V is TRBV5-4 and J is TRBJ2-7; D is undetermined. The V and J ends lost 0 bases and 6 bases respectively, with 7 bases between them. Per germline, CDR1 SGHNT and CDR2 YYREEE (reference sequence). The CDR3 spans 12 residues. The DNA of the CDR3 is TGTGCCAGCAGCTTGGCGAGTCTCGAGCAGTACTTC. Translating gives CASSLASLEQYF.

CDR3 in amino acids: CASSSLAGGKETQYF. In DNA, the CDR3 is TGTGCCAGTAGTTCCCTAGCGGGGGGGAAAGAGACCCAGTACTTC. The chain has TRBV19 and TRBJ2-5; 12 nucleotides line up with TRBD2. The CDR3 has 15 residues. With V trimmed by 5 bases and J by 3 bases, 4 bases remained unmatched. The germline V gene has CDR1 LNHDA and CDR2 SQIVND (reference sequence).

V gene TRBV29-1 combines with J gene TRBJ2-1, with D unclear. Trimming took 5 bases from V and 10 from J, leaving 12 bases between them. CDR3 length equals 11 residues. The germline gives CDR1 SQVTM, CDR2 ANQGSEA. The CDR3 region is CSVQGGREQFF. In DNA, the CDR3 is TGCAGCGTTCAAGGCGGTCGGGAGCAGTTCTTC.